This is a list of T cell receptor beta chains from one sample in a study of cytomegalovirus exposure and HLA in healthy donors. Libraries were prepared by immunoSEQ multiplex PCR; TCRdb keeps only in-frame clonotypes and omits some of them. The sample shows about 210,000 clones, and less than 1% sits with its ten largest clones. Input material: PBMCs. The receptors here all came from a woman between 25 and 40 years old in good health and CMV-seropositive. Both conserved end residues are part of each CDR3. D genes are given only for firm matches.

j_gene | v_gene | d_gene | CDR3nt | CDR3aa
TRBJ1-2 | TRBV19 | TRBD1 | TGTGCCAGTAGTCCCCCCCCGGGACAGGGGGCTGGCTATGGCTACACCTTC | CASSPPPGQGAGYGYTF
TRBJ2-5 | TRBV2 | NA | TGTGCCAGCAGTGAGCCCCGCGTCGGGGAGACCCAGTACTTC | CASSEPRVGETQYF
TRBJ2-2 | TRBV4-1 | TRBD2 | TGCGCCAGCGCTGAGCGGGGTGCGAACACCGGGGAGCTGTTTTTT | CASAERGANTGELFF
TRBJ1-5 | TRBV28 | NA | TGTGCCAGCAGTTTACCTAATGTAGGGGTCCATCAGCCCCAGCATTTT | CASSLPNVGVHQPQHF
TRBJ1-1 | TRBV18 | NA | TGTGCCAGCTCACCAGCAGGGTATGCTGGCACTGAAGCTTTCTTT | CASSPAGYAGTEAFF
TRBJ2-1 | TRBV18 | NA | TGTGCCAGCTCACCACCTGAGCACAATGAGCAGTTCTTC | CASSPPEHNEQFF
TRBJ2-5 | TRBV29-1 | TRBD1 | TGCAGCGTTGAAGATCTTGGCAGGGGGCAAGAGACCCAGTACTTC | CSVEDLGRGQETQYF
TRBJ2-2 | TRBV5-8 | NA | TGTGCCAGCAGCCGCCGGACAGTGTCTCCCGGGGAGCTGTTTTTT | CASSRRTVSPGELFF
TRBJ1-2 | TRBV5-4 | TRBD1 | TGTGCCAGCAGCCCAGGGGACAGTTCTAACTATGGCTACACCTTC | CASSPGDSSNYGYTF
TRBJ2-7 | TRBV27 | TRBD2 | TGTGCCGGCAGTTTATCGATTGCGGGAGGGCGCACCTACGAGCAGTACTTC | CAGSLSIAGGRTYEQYF
TRBJ2-1 | TRBV9 | TRBD2 | TGTGCCAGCAGCGCGGGACTAGGTCGGGCTCAGTTCTTC | CASSAGLGRAQFF
TRBJ2-7 | TRBV14 | TRBD1 | TGTGCCAGCAGCCAAGATCCCGCCAACAGGGGGCTGATGGACGAGCAGTACTTC | CASSQDPANRGLMDEQYF
TRBJ1-5 | TRBV27 | NA | TGTGCCAGCAGGCGACGGGGGAACGATCAGCCCCAGCATTTT | CASRRRGNDQPQHF
TRBJ1-1 | TRBV19 | TRBD1 | TGTGCCAGTAGCGCACAGGGGGGGAACACTGAAGCTTTCTTT | CASSAQGGNTEAFF
TRBJ2-2 | TRBV10-3 | NA | TGTGCCATCAGTGACAGGGGTGCCGGGGAGCTGTTTTTT | CAISDRGAGELFF
TRBJ2-3 | TRBV27 | NA | TGTGCCAGCAGCCTAGGCAGGGGCCGGTGGCCCACAGATACGCAGTATTTT | CASSLGRGRWPTDTQYF
TRBJ2-3 | TRBV6-6 | NA | TGTGCCAGCAGTTACCTAGGACACACGAGCACAGATACGCAGTATTTT | CASSYLGHTSTDTQYF
TRBJ2-1 | TRBV5-1 | NA | TGCGCCAGCAGCTTGACAGGGTACAATGAGCAGTTCTTC | CASSLTGYNEQFF
TRBJ1-6 | TRBV27 | NA | TGTGCCAGCAATCGAGTCGGGACACCCCTCCACTTT | CASNRVGTPLHF
TRBJ2-7 | TRBV9 | TRBD2 | TGTGCCAGCAGCGGGGCCGGGACTAGCGGCTACGAGCAGTACTTC | CASSGAGTSGYEQYF
TRBJ2-3 | TRBV5-1 | TRBD2 | TGCGCCAGCAGCTTGGGACTAGCGGAAAGCACAGATACGCAGTATTTT | CASSLGLAESTDTQYF
TRBJ2-1 | TRBV6-1 | NA | TGTGCCAGCAGTGAATTCGCGGGATACAATGAGCAGTTCTTC | CASSEFAGYNEQFF
TRBJ1-5 | TRBV7-9 | NA | TGTGCCAGCAGCTTAGGGCCATATAGCAATCAGCCCCAGCATTTT | CASSLGPYSNQPQHF
TRBJ1-2 | TRBV6-5 | NA | TGTGCCAGCAGTTACTCGCGGCAGGGGCATGGCTACACCTTC | CASSYSRQGHGYTF
TRBJ2-7 | TRBV9 | NA | TGTGCCAGCAGCGTAGATACGTGGAGCGGGGAGCAGTACTTC | CASSVDTWSGEQYF
TRBJ2-1 | TRBV19 | TRBD1 | TGTGCCAGTAGGCCACAGGGGCTCGGTGGCAATGAGCAGTTCTTC | CASRPQGLGGNEQFF
TRBJ2-2 | TRBV6-5 | NA | TGTGCCAGCAGTTACTCGCGGGCGTTGAACACCGGGGAGCTGTTTTTT | CASSYSRALNTGELFF
TRBJ1-2 | TRBV4-1 | TRBD1 | TGCGCCAGCAGCCAAGAGGGGACAGGGGGCGGTGGCTACACCTTC | CASSQEGTGGGGYTF
TRBJ2-7 | TRBV9 | TRBD1 | TGTGCCAGCAGCGTAGCCCCAGGGGGCCTCTCCTACGAGCAGTACTTC | CASSVAPGGLSYEQYF
TRBJ2-2 | TRBV15 | NA | TGTGCCACCAGCAGAGTTTCAGAAGCGGTGAACACCGGGGAGCTGTTTTTT | CATSRVSEAVNTGELFF
TRBJ2-3 | TRBV29-1 | NA | TGCAGCAAGAGAGAGGGAGAGGATACGCAGTATTTT | CSKREGEDTQYF
TRBJ2-7 | TRBV13 | TRBD1 | TGTGCCAGCAGCTTAGAAAGGCGTGGACAGGGAAGCCCCTACGAGCAGTACTTC | CASSLERRGQGSPYEQYF
TRBJ2-7 | TRBV7-8 | TRBD1 | TGTGCCAGCAGCGCACAAGGGACAGTCCTCTACGAGCAGTACTTC | CASSAQGTVLYEQYF
TRBJ2-1 | TRBV10-2 | NA | TGCGCCAGCAGTGAGTCCCTTTACAGGGTTTCCTACAATGAGCAGTTCTTC | CASSESLYRVSYNEQFF
TRBJ1-2 | TRBV28 | NA | TGTGCCAGCACAAACAGGGAGTACTATGGCTACACCTTC | CASTNREYYGYTF
TRBJ2-6 | TRBV19 | NA | TGTGCCAGTAGTCTGGAGGTAGGCGCCGCTGGGGCCAACGTCCTGACTTTC | CASSLEVGAAGANVLTF
TRBJ2-7 | TRBV5-1 | TRBD2 | TGCGCCAGCAGCGCAGGACTAGTTCTTTCGGGAGAGCAGTACTTC | CASSAGLVLSGEQYF
TRBJ2-2 | TRBV27 | NA | TGTGCCAGCAGTTTTGGAGCCAGGGAGCTGTTTTTT | CASSFGARELFF
TRBJ1-5 | TRBV29-1 | NA | TGCAGCGTTGTCTATTCTAGCAATCAGCCCCAGCATTTT | CSVVYSSNQPQHF
TRBJ2-5 | TRBV9 | TRBD2 | TGTGCCAGCAGCGTAGGACTAGCGGGAGGAGGGGAGACCCAGTACTTC | CASSVGLAGGGETQYF
TRBJ2-3 | TRBV6-6 | TRBD2 | TGTGCCAGCAGTTACGGACTAGCCACAGATACGCAGTATTTT | CASSYGLATDTQYF
TRBJ2-7 | TRBV5-4 | TRBD2 | TGTGCCAGCAGCTTGGGACTAGCCCGCGAGCAGTACTTC | CASSLGLAREQYF
TRBJ1-1 | TRBV4-1 | TRBD1 | TGCGCCAGCAGCCAAGTCGAGGGGGCAAGCACTGAAGCTTTCTTT | CASSQVEGASTEAFF
TRBJ2-2 | TRBV15 | TRBD2 | TGTGCCACCAGTACGGGGGGGCGAGACACCGGGGAGCTGTTTTTT | CATSTGGRDTGELFF
TRBJ2-7 | TRBV5-1 | TRBD1 | TGCGCCAGCAGCGCTCTACCGGGACAGGGGGGCTACGAGCAGTACTTC | CASSALPGQGGYEQYF